One and the same sample provided the 16 T cell receptor beta chains below, sequenced in a study of T cell clonality in common variable immunodeficiency. The data were produced by immunoSEQ multiplex PCR, yet TCRdb's version contains in-frame clones alone and is incomplete. Found here are about 52,000 clones, no singletons; the ten largest cover about 2%. Material: peripheral blood mononuclear cells. The receptors come from a person between 18 and 69 years old in good health.

This clone was picked up many times. The CDR3 is cut off 3 residues early in the read; its end comes from the germline J gene. The V call is TRBV6-2 or TRBV6-3, the J call TRBJ1-1, with a possible D match to TRBD1 (6 bases). This CDR3 contains 16 residues. V was shortened by 2 bases and J by 1 base, with 14 bases between the two germline ends. Germline V gene sequence: CDR1 MNHEY, CDR2 SVGEGT. The covered CDR3 bases are TGTGCCAGCAGTTACCCCGGGGGGCGAAAGAACACTGAA. Residues: CASSYPGGRKNTE. The full-length CDR3 reads as CASSYPGGRKNTEAFF.

This clone was recorded many times. The read ends 3 residues before the CDR3 terminus; that terminus is restored from the germline J gene. This sequence joins TRBV7-1 and TRBJ2-7; 12 nucleotides agree with TRBD2. TRBV7-1 has ORF status, its function being uncertain. This CDR3 spans 20 amino acids. With V trimmed by 3 bases and J by 3 bases, 18 bases remained unmatched. CDR3 in amino acids: CASSSTPGTVGLAGHYEQYF. The sequenced part of the CDR3 DNA is TGTGCCAGCAGCTCGACTCCCGGGACAGTAGGACTAGCGGGACACTACGAG.

A word on this clone: The read comes to an end 3 residues before the CDR3 does, leaving the germline J gene to fill in the end. J is TRBJ1-1 and V is TRBV30; D is unresolved. Germline V lookup: CDR1 GTSNPN, CDR2 SVGIG (reference sequence). This CDR3 has 14 residues. The CDR3 bases that were read are TGTGCCTGGAGGGGAGCGGGAGAGCGAGAGACA. Protein: CAWRGAGERET. The whole CDR3 reads CAWRGAGERETAFF.

This clone has a count of ten or more. The read gets to within 3 residues of the CDR3 end, and the germline J gene fills in the rest. The V gene is TRBV20-1, the J gene TRBJ2-7; TRBD2 is a possible D gene (6 bases). The CDR3 runs to 14 residues. The germline V gene has CDR1 DFQATT and CDR2 SNEGSKA (reference sequence). V dropped 5 bases and J dropped 2 bases, with 16 bases sitting between them. Incomplete CDR3 DNA: TGCAGTGCTCTCTCCGGGACTGGGGCCTACGAG. Its protein product is CSALSGTGAYE. The CDR3, in full, reads CSALSGTGAYEQYF.

This clone was recorded many times. The read stops 3 residues short of the end of the CDR3; the missing end is completed from the germline J gene. The rearrangement joins TRBV6-2 or TRBV6-3 to TRBJ1-4, with 8 nucleotides matching TRBD1. Germline trimming cut 5 bases from V and 10 bases from J; bases unmatched to any gene: 15. The CDR3 is 16 residues long. Germline V lookup: CDR1 MNHEY, CDR2 SVGEGT. CDR3 bases read: TGTGCCAGCAGTCCATACCGACAGGGGATGTTAGGAAAA. It is translated as CASSPYRQGMLGK. The whole CDR3 sequence reads CASSPYRQGMLGKLFF.

This CDR3 is CASSLGGRAVDEQYF. The DNA read from the CDR3 is TGTGCCAGCAGCTTAGGGGGGAGGGCCGTCGACGAG. The genes are TRBV7-3 and TRBJ2-7, with TRBD2 identical over 7 bases. The read gets to within 3 residues of the CDR3 end, and the germline J gene fills in the rest. The CDR3 spans 15 residues. Losses at the gene ends were 2 bases for V and 5 bases for J; bases not matched to a gene: 9. Germline V CDR1 and CDR2: SGHTA, FQGTGA. The full variable domain, its missing parts supplied by reference TRBV7-3 and TRBJ2-7, is GAGVSQTPSNKVTEKGKYVELRCDPISGHTALYWYRQSLGQGPEFLIYFQGTGAADDSGLPNDRFFAVRPEGSVSTLKIQRTERGDSAVYLCASSLGGRAVDEQYFGPGTRLTVT.

This clone was found a few times. A junction boundary mismatches the germline segment, possibly from a read error. The read ends 3 residues early relative to the CDR3; the germline J gene fills the gap. The same CDR3 also results from other DNA sequences found in this sample. The chain employs TRBV5-1 and TRBJ1-3, with 9 positions matching TRBD1. The CDR3 consists of 15 residues. Germline lookup yields CDR1 SGHRS and CDR2 YFSETQ. The CDR3 loop is CASSLGTGVGNTIYF. Partial CDR3 DNA: TGCGCCAGCAGCTTGGGGACAGGGGTTGGAAACACG.

This clone was found many times. The CDR3 extends 3 residues past the end of the read, so its final part is completed from the germline J gene. This chain uses TRBV29-1 with TRBJ2-5; D gene uncertain. Germline V gene data show CDR1 as SQVTM and CDR2 as ANQGSEA. Trimming left V 3 bases short and J 1 base short, with 9 bases between. This CDR3 spans 13 amino acids. Incomplete CDR3 DNA: TGCAGCGTTGATCAGGATACCCAAGAGACC. Its protein is CSVDQDTQET. The full CDR3 sequence reads CSVDQDTQETQYF.

The table lists this clone with many counts. The read gets to within 3 residues of the CDR3 end, and the germline J gene fills in the rest. V is TRBV20-1 and J is TRBJ2-7; 9 nucleotides match TRBD2. The germline V gene has CDR1 DFQATT and CDR2 SNEGSKA (reference sequence). Trimming cost V 6 bases and J 5 bases; bases outside gene matches: 20. This CDR3 comprises 17 residues. The covered CDR3 bases are TGCAGTGCCCCCCGGCGGTCTAGCGGGATCTCAATGGACGAG. Translation gives CSAPRRSSGISMDE. The entire CDR3 sequence reads CSAPRRSSGISMDEQYF.

This clone was counted many times. The read is 3 residues too short to cover the CDR3 end, so that end is filled in from the germline J gene. This chain joins TRBV4-2 and TRBJ2-5; D unclear. Per germline, CDR1 LGHNA and CDR2 YNFKEQ. This CDR3 contains 16 residues. With 1 base removed from V and 1 base from J, the gap between germline ends came to 13 bases. The DNA read from the CDR3 is TGTGCCAGCAGCCAAGTGAGGTTTGGTCCCCAAGAGACC. Residues: CASSQVRFGPQET. Given in full, the CDR3 is CASSQVRFGPQETQYF.

The sample holds many counts of this clone. The read terminates 3 residues ahead of where the CDR3 ends, so the germline J gene completes it. This chain joins TRBV15 and TRBJ2-7; D not certain. V lost 0 bases to trimming and J lost 2 bases, with 11 bases between them. Germline V gene data show CDR1 as LNHNV and CDR2 as YYDKDF (reference sequence). The CDR3 length is 15 residues. The CDR3 bases that were read are TGTGCCACCAGCAGAGATCGCCGAACAGCCTACGAG. As protein: CATSRDRRTAYE. The whole CDR3 region reads CATSRDRRTAYEQYF.

This clone was detected ten times or more. Coverage ceases 3 residues before the CDR3 finishes, and the germline J gene fills in the end. This chain joins TRBV6-1 and TRBJ2-3, with 8 bases aligning to TRBD2. CDR1 MNHNS and CDR2 SASEGT come from the germline V gene. Trimming removed 4 bases from V and 4 bases from J; junction bases left unmatched: 10. The CDR3 covers 16 residues. The CDR3 region is CASSVERELSADTQYF. The CDR3 DNA, read in part, is TGTGCCAGCAGTGTCGAGCGGGAGTTGAGCGCAGATACG.

This clone occurred many times. Read sequence stops 3 residues before the CDR3 end, and the germline J gene provides the missing end. The gene calls are TRBV6-1 and TRBJ2-3; possibly TRBD2 for D (6 bases). Germline assignment: CDR1 MNHNS and CDR2 SASEGT. Trimming removed 1 base from V and 2 bases from J, with 10 bases in between. The CDR3 runs to 15 residues. The CDR3 DNA, read in part, is TGTGCCAGCAGTGAAGGCGGGGAAAACACAGATACG. It specifies CASSEGGENTDT. From start to end, the CDR3 is CASSEGGENTDTQYF.

CDR3 DNA (partial): TGCGCCAGCAGCTTGGCCGGTTGGGGGGGGAACAATGAG. It codes for CASSLAGWGGNNE. The whole CDR3 protein reads CASSLAGWGGNNEQFF. The genes are TRBV5-1 and TRBJ2-1; 7 nucleotides align to TRBD2. The read ends 3 residues before the CDR3 terminus; that terminus is restored from the germline J gene. The V segment lost 0 bases and the J segment 5 bases; nucleotides outside the gene matches: 8. Germline CDR1 reads SGHRS; CDR2 reads YFSETQ. The length of the CDR3 is 16 residues. Looking up the rest from reference TRBV5-1 and TRBJ2-1 gives the full variable domain: KAGVTQTPRYLIKTRGQQVTLSCSPISGHRSVSWYQQTPGQGLQFLFEYFSETQRNKGNFPGRFSGRQFSNSRSEMNVSTLELGDSALYLCASSLAGWGGNNEQFFGPGTRLTVL.

This clone was recorded at least ten times. Partial CDR3 DNA: TGCAGTGCTAGAGTTGGACTAGCGGCTAGCACAGATACG. This codes for CSARVGLAASTDT. The whole CDR3 sequence reads CSARVGLAASTDTQYF. The V gene is TRBV20-1, the J gene TRBJ2-3; 10 bases match TRBD2. Coverage ceases 3 residues before the CDR3 finishes, and the germline J gene fills in the end. Germline V gives CDR1 DFQATT, CDR2 SNEGSKA (reference sequence). V gave up 1 base and J gave up 0 bases; unmatched junction bases: 4. The CDR3 loop spans 16 amino acids.

This clone turned up a few times. One end of the junction fails to match germline, which may point to a read error. Coverage ceases 3 residues before the CDR3 finishes, and the germline J gene fills in the end. This CDR3 is also generated by other DNA sequences in the sample. The chain couples TRBV7-6 to TRBJ1-3; D is ambiguous. The CDR3 is made up of 16 amino acids. In germline, CDR1 is SGHVS, CDR2 FNYEAQ. The CDR3: CASSRPSGRSGNTIYF. The CDR3 bases that were read are TGTGCCAGCAGCCGCCCTTCAGGTCGCTCTGGAAACACG.